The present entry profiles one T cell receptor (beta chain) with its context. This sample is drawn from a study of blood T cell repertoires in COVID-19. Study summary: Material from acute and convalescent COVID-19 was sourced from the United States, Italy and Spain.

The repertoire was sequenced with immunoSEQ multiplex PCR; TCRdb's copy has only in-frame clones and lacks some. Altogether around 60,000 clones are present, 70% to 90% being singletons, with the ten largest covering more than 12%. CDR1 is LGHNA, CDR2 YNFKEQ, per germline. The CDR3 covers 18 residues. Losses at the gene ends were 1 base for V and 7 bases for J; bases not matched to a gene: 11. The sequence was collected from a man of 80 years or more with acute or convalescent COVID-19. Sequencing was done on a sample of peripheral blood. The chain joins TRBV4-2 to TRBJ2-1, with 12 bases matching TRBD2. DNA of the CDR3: TGTGCCAGCAGCCAAGGTCCGACTAGCGGGGGTTCCTGGAATGAGCAGTTCTTC. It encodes CASSQGPTSGGSWNEQFF.